The 31 T cell receptor beta chains given below trace back to one sample, sequenced in a study of CD8 T cells in Susac syndrome. The authors reverse transcribed roughly 0.5 to 1 ug RNA with random hexamers. A single record per CDR3 protein comes from TCRdb applying MiXCR to the immunoSEQ multiplex PCR reads. The table lists approximately 230,000 distinct CDR3 sequences, 93% of them singletons, with roughly 0.07% in the top ten. Material for sequencing was CD4+ T cells from PBMCs. The source of these receptors is a human donor with multiple sclerosis.

The rearrangement links TRBV7-3 to TRBJ2-2; no reliable D call. Germline V CDR1 and CDR2: SGHTA, FQGTGA. Trimming stripped 0 bases from V and 2 bases from J, with 4 bases between. The CDR3 totals 14 residues. CDR3 DNA sequence: TGTGCCAGCAGCTTAACGAGCAACACCGGGGAGCTGTTTTTT. The encoded protein is CASSLTSNTGELFF.

V gene TRBV7-8 combines with J gene TRBJ2-1, with TRBD2 matching over 9 bases. This CDR3 has 18 residues. Germline V gene data show CDR1 as SGHVS and CDR2 as FQNEAQ. With 5 bases clipped from V and 2 bases from J, the junction kept 13 bases outside the gene matches. CDR3 coding DNA: TGTGCCAGCAGCCCGGACCCTAGGCGGGGGGGTACCTACAATGAGCAGTTCTTC. Translating it yields CASSPDPRRGGTYNEQFF.

The chain carries TRBV12-3 or TRBV12-4 and TRBJ2-1, with 10 nucleotides matching TRBD1. J lost 5 bases, V lost 4 bases, and 8 bases had no gene match. The CDR3 length is 16 residues. The CDR3 DNA is TGTGCCAGCAGTTACCCCGGGACAGGGGTGGACAATGAGCAGTTCTTC. This encodes CASSYPGTGVDNEQFF.

For this clonotype: At one end the junction does not follow the germline gene, possibly because of a read error. V is TRBV12-3 or TRBV12-4 and J is TRBJ2-7; TRBD2 agrees at 8 bases. This CDR3 has 15 residues. The CDR3 here is CASSLVGGGKDEQYF. DNA of the CDR3: TGTGCCAGCAGCTTAGTCGGGGGGGGCAAGGACGAGCAGTACTTC.

The V call is TRBV5-4, the J call TRBJ2-5, with TRBD2 matching over 7 bases. Germline lookup yields CDR1 SGHNT and CDR2 YYREEE (reference sequence). This CDR3 comprises 16 residues. J was trimmed by 7 bases and V by 1 base; bases with no gene match: 13. The CDR3 coding sequence is TGTGCCAGCAGCTTGCCGGCAGCGGGACGTGTGGCGACCCAGTACTTC. As protein: CASSLPAAGRVATQYF.

The chain combines TRBV5-1 with TRBJ1-6; a weak D match, TRBD1 (5 bases). Looked up from germline, CDR1 is SGHRS and CDR2 is YFSETQ. The CDR3 has 16 amino acids. The V and J ends lost 0 bases and 10 bases respectively, with 17 bases between them. CDR3 nucleotides: TGCGCCAGCAGCTTGGATGCTCCCAGGGACGAATCACCCCTCCACTTT. Residues: CASSLDAPRDESPLHF.

This sequence joins TRBV3-1 and TRBJ2-1; 8 bases are shared with TRBD2. Unmatched junction bases numbered 18, after V lost 5 bases and J lost 9 bases. Germline CDR1 reads LGHDT; CDR2 reads YNNKEL (reference sequence). This CDR3 contains 17 residues. Written as DNA, the CDR3 is TGTGCCAGCAGCGCATCCGGGACGTTAGTTAGCGGGGCTGAGCAGTTCTTC. Its translation is CASSASGTLVSGAEQFF.

The V gene is TRBV3-1, the J gene TRBJ1-6; D is unclear. This CDR3 contains 14 residues. V was shortened by 0 bases and J by 9 bases, with 9 bases between the two germline ends. CDR1 is LGHDT and CDR2 is YNNKEL in the germline V gene (reference sequence). The CDR3 DNA sequence: TGTGCCAGCAGCCAAGAGGGCAATGGTTCACCCCTCCACTTT. Its protein product is CASSQEGNGSPLHF.

The chain links TRBV5-8 to TRBJ2-6; maybe TRBD1 (5 bases). The germline V gene has CDR1 SGHTS and CDR2 YDEGEE. The CDR3 is 17 amino acids. Deletions cut 2 bases from V and 0 bases from J, with 12 bases between. CDR3 loop: CASSLGQGLSGANVLTF. The CDR3 DNA is TGTGCCAGCAGCTTAGGGCAGGGCCTCTCTGGGGCCAACGTCCTGACTTTC. Based on the CDR3 plus reference TRBV5-8 and TRBJ2-6, the full variable domain is EAGVTQSPTHLIKTRGQQATLRCSPISGHTSVYWYQQALGLGLQFLLWYDEGEERNRGNFPPRFSGRQFPNYSSELNVNALELEDSALYLCASSLGQGLSGANVLTFGAGSRLTVL.

J is TRBJ1-2 and V is TRBV30; 11 nucleotides agree with TRBD1. CDR3 length: 15 amino acids. Per germline, CDR1 GTSNPN and CDR2 SVGIG (reference sequence). The V gene end was trimmed by 4 bases and the J gene end by 1 base; junction bases not matched to a gene: 5. This chain's CDR3 is CAWTPGTGGNYGYTF. The DNA for the CDR3 is TGTGCCTGGACTCCCGGGACAGGGGGTAACTATGGCTACACCTTC.

This chain joins TRBV10-3 and TRBJ2-4; a weak D match, TRBD1 (6 bases). Trimming removed 0 bases at V and 3 bases at J, with 6 bases between. This CDR3 is 14 amino acids long. Per germline, CDR1 ENHRY and CDR2 SYGVKD. The CDR3 loop reads CAISESGGKNIQYF. The DNA of the CDR3 is TGTGCCATCAGTGAGTCAGGGGGCAAAAACATTCAGTACTTC.

V and J are TRBV12-3 or TRBV12-4 and TRBJ1-2; D gene ambiguous. CDR3 length equals 13 residues. The V gene lost 8 bases and the J gene lost 1 base, with 11 bases spanning the gap. This CDR3 reads CASSSAVNYGYTF. The CDR3 DNA reads TGTGCCAGCTCTTCGGCGGTTAACTATGGCTACACCTTC.

The chain carries TRBV19 and TRBJ1-5; unclear D gene. The length of the CDR3 is 15 residues. The V end lost 5 bases, the J end lost 0 bases, and 11 bases lay between the germline ends. Germline V CDR1 and CDR2: LNHDA, SQIVND (reference sequence). The CDR3 loop is CASSDHLASNQPQHF. CDR3 DNA sequence: TGTGCCAGTAGTGACCATTTAGCTAGCAATCAGCCCCAGCATTTT.

The V call is TRBV10-2, the J call TRBJ2-2; D not resolved. The CDR3 covers 16 residues. Germline assignment: CDR1 WSHSY and CDR2 SAAADI. The V end was cut by 8 bases, the J end by 4 bases, with 20 bases between. CDR3 amino acids: CASAILEALATGELFF. CDR3 coding DNA: TGCGCCAGCGCGATCCTCGAAGCCTTGGCCACCGGGGAGCTGTTTTTT.

This chain links TRBV5-6 with TRBJ2-2; TRBD2 aligns across 9 bases. The CDR3 covers 17 residues. CDR1 is SGHDT and CDR2 is YYEEEE in the germline V gene. With V trimmed by 3 bases and J by 2 bases, 8 bases remained unmatched. The CDR3 here is CASSSLAGALNTGELFF. DNA of the CDR3: TGTGCCAGCAGCTCATTAGCGGGGGCCTTAAACACCGGGGAGCTGTTTTTT.

The chain has TRBV20-1 and TRBJ2-7; D uncertain. CDR1 and CDR2 (germline): DFQATT, SNEGSKA (reference sequence). This CDR3 comprises 11 residues. V lost 7 bases and J 4 bases, leaving 11 bases between the germline ends. CDR3 nucleotides: TGCAGTGTTGGATACGGGTACGAGCAGTACTTC. Protein sequence: CSVGYGYEQYF.

The chain has TRBV5-1 and TRBJ1-1; maybe TRBD1 (6 bases). CDR1 is SGHRS, CDR2 YFSETQ, per germline. The CDR3 spans 14 residues. The V end lost 3 bases, the J end lost 0 bases, and 9 bases lay between the germline ends. The CDR3, as DNA: TGCGCCAGCAGCTCGACAGGAGTGAACACTGAAGCTTTCTTT. Its translation: CASSSTGVNTEAFF.

The chain has TRBV29-1 and TRBJ1-2, with D possibly TRBD1 on 6 matching bases. Trimming pared 3 bases from V and 2 bases from J, leaving 10 bases between. From germline, CDR1 is SQVTM and CDR2 ANQGSEA. This CDR3 comprises 13 residues. The CDR3 region is CSVDNRANYGYTF. The CDR3 DNA sequence: TGCAGCGTTGATAACAGGGCGAACTATGGCTACACCTTC.

Only a few counts were recorded for this clonotype. V and J are TRBV12-3 or TRBV12-4 and TRBJ1-5; D ambiguous. This CDR3 comprises 13 residues. V gave up 3 bases and J gave up 3 bases, with 6 bases separating them. The CDR3 here is CASSFGDNQPQHF. CDR3 in DNA: TGTGCCAGCAGTTTTGGGGACAATCAGCCCCAGCATTTT.

The V gene is TRBV2, the J gene TRBJ2-5, with 7 bases that match TRBD2. Per the germline V gene, CDR1 is SNHLY and CDR2 is FYNNEI. The CDR3 has 12 residues. V shed 5 bases and J 5 bases; nucleotides not matched to a gene: 2. CDR3 sequence: CASSRLAETQYF. The DNA of the CDR3 is TGTGCCAGCAGTAGACTAGCCGAGACCCAGTACTTC.

The rearrangement joins TRBV11-1 to TRBJ2-1, with D possibly matching TRBD1 (6 bases). The V end was cut by 3 bases, the J end by 0 bases, with 9 bases between. Germline-derived CDR1 and CDR2 are SGHAT and FQDESV (reference sequence). This CDR3 has 15 residues. In nucleotides, the CDR3 is TGTGCCAGCAGCTTCGACAGGAGCTCCTACAATGAGCAGTTCTTC. Translating gives CASSFDRSSYNEQFF.

DNA for the CDR3: TGCGCCAGCAGCTTGAATACGGGATCGGGGGAGACCCAGTACTTC. It translates to CASSLNTGSGETQYF. V is TRBV5-1 and J is TRBJ2-5, with D possibly matching TRBD2 (5 bases). Germline V lookup: CDR1 SGHRS, CDR2 YFSETQ. V was shortened by 1 base and J by 5 bases, with 15 bases between the two germline ends. This CDR3 has 15 amino acids.

The V and J genes are TRBV9 and TRBJ2-5, with 8 bases lining up with TRBD1. The V gene's germline CDR1 is SGDLS and CDR2 YYNGEE. This CDR3 contains 15 residues. After removal of 0 bases from V and 3 bases from J, the junction contained 4 bases not matched to a gene. CDR3 DNA: TGTGCCAGCAGCGTAGGGACAGGGCGTGAAGAGACCCAGTACTTC. Protein product: CASSVGTGREETQYF.

The chain joins TRBV30 to TRBJ2-7; 8 nucleotides line up with TRBD2. With 3 bases clipped from V and 3 bases from J, the junction kept 1 base outside the gene matches. The CDR3 length is 12 residues. Germline V gives CDR1 GTSNPN, CDR2 SVGIG (reference sequence). CDR3 nucleotides: TGTGCCTGGAGGCGGGGGGACTACGAGCAGTACTTC. It translates to CAWRRGDYEQYF.

The chain is built from TRBV18 and TRBJ2-2; D not certain. Trimming cost V 1 base and J 3 bases, with 15 bases left between them. In germline, CDR1 is KGHSH, CDR2 LQKENI. The CDR3 loop spans 17 amino acids. DNA for the CDR3: TGTGCCAGCTCACCACGCTTACATACTGGGGACACCGGGGAGCTGTTTTTT. Amino acid sequence: CASSPRLHTGDTGELFF.

This clonotype was recorded only once. The chain uses TRBV6-5 and TRBJ2-5; a possible D gene is TRBD2 (5 bases). With 4 bases removed from V and 5 bases from J, the gap between germline ends came to 11 bases. The germline CDR1 and CDR2 sequences are MNHEY and SVGAGI. CDR3 size: 13 residues. CDR3 loop: CASSWAPGETQYF. DNA for the CDR3: TGTGCCAGCAGTTGGGCCCCGGGGGAGACCCAGTACTTC.

CDR3 DNA sequence: TGCGCCAGCAGTGGAGGGGCAGGTACTGAAGCTTTCTTT. Its protein is CASSGGAGTEAFF. V is TRBV4-1 and J is TRBJ1-1, with D tentatively TRBD1 (5 bases). Trimming cost V 6 bases and J 5 bases, with 13 bases left between them. The CDR3 runs to 13 residues. The germline V gene encodes CDR1 MGHRA and CDR2 YSYEKL.

V is TRBV3-1 and J is TRBJ2-7, with D perhaps given as TRBD1 or TRBD2 (5 bases each). Germline CDR1 LGHDT, CDR2 YNNKEL (reference sequence). The CDR3 has 16 residues. The V end was cut by 0 bases, the J end by 4 bases, with 16 bases between. The CDR3 loop reads CASSQDGDWGMYEQYF. DNA of the CDR3: TGTGCCAGCAGCCAAGATGGGGATTGGGGGATGTACGAGCAGTACTTC.

J is TRBJ1-4 and V is TRBV16; no reliable D call. The CDR3 consists of 13 residues. Trimming shortened V by 3 bases and J by 8 bases, and 10 bases separated the two germline ends. The germline V gene encodes CDR1 KGHSY and CDR2 FQNENV. CDR3 nucleotides: TGTGCCAGCAGCCATTACACAGCCGAAAAACTGTTTTTT. Its protein is CASSHYTAEKLFF.

The chain joins TRBV6-5 to TRBJ1-4; unclear D gene. The germline CDR1 and CDR2 sequences are MNHEY and SVGAGI. CDR3 length equals 14 residues. V lost 6 bases and J lost 8, with 16 bases in between. CDR3 residues: CASREGPKGEKLFF. In nucleotides, the CDR3 is TGTGCCAGCAGGGAGGGCCCCAAAGGGGAAAAACTGTTTTTT.

The chain recombines TRBV9 with TRBJ2-1; 10 nucleotides match TRBD2. J gave up 5 bases and V 2 bases, and 7 bases lay outside the gene matches. From germline, CDR1 is SGDLS and CDR2 YYNGEE. The CDR3 covers 16 residues. CDR3: CASSVSLAGVDNEQFF. In DNA form, the CDR3 reads TGTGCCAGCAGCGTTAGCCTAGCGGGAGTCGACAATGAGCAGTTCTTC.